Each of the 4 T cell receptor beta chains below was sequenced from the same sample in a study of early T cells in non-severe SARS-CoV-2 infection. MiXCR was run by TCRdb on the 5' RACE reads, yielding one entry per CDR3 protein. The data show approximately 66,000 distinct CDR3 sequences, with around 12% seen just once and approximately 1.2% held by the top ten. The source was whole blood, collected at baseline. Receptors originate from an adult who was a healthcare worker with PCR-confirmed SARS-CoV-2 infection or an uninfected control (not recorded which). The donor label of this sample is uncertain.

CDR3 nucleotide sequence: TGTGCCAGCAGTTTAGATGGATTCACAGATACGCAGTATTTT. Amino acids: CASSLDGFTDTQYF. V usage is TRBV12-3 or TRBV12-4 and J usage is TRBJ2-3; D is uncertain. Trimming took off 1 base at V and 2 bases at J, with 7 bases between the two ends. The CDR3 spans 14 residues.

This clonotype was seen more than once but under ten times. This chain joins TRBV6-1 and TRBJ2-3; maybe TRBD2 (5 bases). Trimming removed 10 bases at V and 0 bases at J, with 14 bases between. Germline V CDR1 and CDR2: MNHNS, SASEGT. The CDR3 runs 14 residues. This CDR3 is CATRRAVSTDTQYF. As DNA, the CDR3 is TGTGCCACACGCAGAGCGGTTAGCACAGATACGCAGTATTTT.

In this sample, this clonotype turned up a few times. V and J are TRBV5-1 and TRBJ2-5, with 9 bases that match TRBD1. Trimming at V came to 0 bases and at J to 5 bases, leaving 5 bases not matched to a gene. The CDR3 contains 15 residues. CDR1 is SGHRS and CDR2 is YFSETQ in the germline V gene. CDR3 region: CASSLDRGRGETQYF. The CDR3 bases are TGCGCCAGCAGCTTGGACAGGGGGCGAGGTGAGACCCAGTACTTC.

V is TRBV29-1 and J is TRBJ2-3, with 12 nucleotides matching TRBD2. Losses at the gene ends were 6 bases for V and 4 bases for J; bases not matched to a gene: 5. Germline CDR1 reads SQVTM; CDR2 reads ANQGSEA. The CDR3 is 14 residues long. CDR3 amino acids: CSVKLAGGPDTQYF. The CDR3 region has the DNA TGCAGCGTGAAACTAGCGGGGGGACCAGATACGCAGTATTTT.